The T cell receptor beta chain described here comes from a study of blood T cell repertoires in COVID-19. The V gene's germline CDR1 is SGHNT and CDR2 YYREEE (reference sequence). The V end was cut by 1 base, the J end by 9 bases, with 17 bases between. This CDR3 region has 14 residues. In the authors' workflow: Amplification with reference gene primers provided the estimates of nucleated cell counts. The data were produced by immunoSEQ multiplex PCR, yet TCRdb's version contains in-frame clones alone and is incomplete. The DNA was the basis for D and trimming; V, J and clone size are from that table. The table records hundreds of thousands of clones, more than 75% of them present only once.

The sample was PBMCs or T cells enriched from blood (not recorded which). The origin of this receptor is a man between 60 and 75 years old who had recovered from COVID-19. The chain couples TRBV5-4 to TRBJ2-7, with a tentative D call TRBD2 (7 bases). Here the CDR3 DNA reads TGTGCCAGCAGCTTGCCTGGGGGCGGGGGCCTGCAGTACTTC. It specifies CASSLPGGGGLQYF.